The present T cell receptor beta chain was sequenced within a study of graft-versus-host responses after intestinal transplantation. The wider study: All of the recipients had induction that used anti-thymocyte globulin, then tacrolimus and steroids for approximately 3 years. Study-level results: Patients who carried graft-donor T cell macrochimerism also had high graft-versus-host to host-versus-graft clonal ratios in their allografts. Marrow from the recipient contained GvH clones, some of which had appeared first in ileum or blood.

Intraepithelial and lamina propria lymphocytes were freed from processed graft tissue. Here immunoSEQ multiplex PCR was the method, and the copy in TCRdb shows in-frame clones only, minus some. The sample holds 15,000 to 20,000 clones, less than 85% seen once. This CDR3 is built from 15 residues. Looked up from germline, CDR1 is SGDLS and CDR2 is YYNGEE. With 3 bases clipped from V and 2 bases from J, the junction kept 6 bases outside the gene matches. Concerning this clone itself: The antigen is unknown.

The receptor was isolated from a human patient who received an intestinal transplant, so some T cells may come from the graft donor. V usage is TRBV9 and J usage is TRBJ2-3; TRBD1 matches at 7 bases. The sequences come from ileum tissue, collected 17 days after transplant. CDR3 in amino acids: CASSAHDRDTDTQYF. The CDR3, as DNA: TGTGCCAGCAGCGCCCATGACAGGGACACAGATACGCAGTATTTT.